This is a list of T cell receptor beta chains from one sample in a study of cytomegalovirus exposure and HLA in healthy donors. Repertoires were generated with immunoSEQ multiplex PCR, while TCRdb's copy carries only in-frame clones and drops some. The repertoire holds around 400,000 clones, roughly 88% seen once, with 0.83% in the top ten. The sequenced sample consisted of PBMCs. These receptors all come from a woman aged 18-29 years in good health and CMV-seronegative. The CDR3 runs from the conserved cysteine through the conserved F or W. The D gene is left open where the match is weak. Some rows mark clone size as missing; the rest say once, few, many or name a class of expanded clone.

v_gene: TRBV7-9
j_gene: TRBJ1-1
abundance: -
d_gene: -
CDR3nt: TGTGCCAGCAGCTTAGACGTAGGAGCTGAAGCTTTCTTT
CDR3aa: CASSLDVGAEAFF

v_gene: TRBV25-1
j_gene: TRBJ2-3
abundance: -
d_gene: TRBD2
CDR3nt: TGTGCCAGCAGTGACAGACTAGCCCCAGATACGCAGTATTTT
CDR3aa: CASSDRLAPDTQYF

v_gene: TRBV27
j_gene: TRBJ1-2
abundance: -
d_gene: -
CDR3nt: TGTGCCAGCAGTTTTAGGGACTCTAACTATGGCTACACCTTC
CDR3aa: CASSFRDSNYGYTF

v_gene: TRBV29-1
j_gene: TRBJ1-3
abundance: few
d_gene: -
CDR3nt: TGCAGCGTAAGGGGCTCTGGAAACACCATATATTTT
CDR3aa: CSVRGSGNTIYF

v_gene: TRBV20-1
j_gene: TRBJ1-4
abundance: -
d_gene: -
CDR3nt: TGCAGTGCTAGAGTCTTTGAAAAACTGTTTTTT
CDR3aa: CSARVFEKLFF

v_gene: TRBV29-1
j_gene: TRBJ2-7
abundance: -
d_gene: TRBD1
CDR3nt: TGCAGCGTTGGACAGGGGAAAACCTACGAGCAGTACTTC
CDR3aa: CSVGQGKTYEQYF

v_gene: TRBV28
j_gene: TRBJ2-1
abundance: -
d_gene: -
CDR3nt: TGTGCCAGCAGCGGAGCGGGTGGGGTCTCCTACAATGAGCAGTTCTTC
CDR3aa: CASSGAGGVSYNEQFF

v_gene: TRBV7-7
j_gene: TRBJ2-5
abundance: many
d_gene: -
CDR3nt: TGTGCCAGCAGCCGAGCAGGGGCGTTGGAGACCCAGTACTTC
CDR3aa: CASSRAGALETQYF

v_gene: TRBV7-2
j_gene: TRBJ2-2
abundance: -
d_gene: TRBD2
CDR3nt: TGTGCCAGCAGCCTTACTAGCGGGATGAGGCGGGAGCTGTTTTTT
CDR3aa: CASSLTSGMRRELFF

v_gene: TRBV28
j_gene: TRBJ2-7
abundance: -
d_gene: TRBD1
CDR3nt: TGTGCCAGCAGGCGGGGACAGGGCCTTACCTACGAGCAGTACTTC
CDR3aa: CASRRGQGLTYEQYF

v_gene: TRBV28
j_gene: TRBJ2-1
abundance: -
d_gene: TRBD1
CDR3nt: TGTGCCAGCAGTTCTCCAGTGACAGGGGGCCGAAATGAGCAGTTCTTC
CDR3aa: CASSSPVTGGRNEQFF

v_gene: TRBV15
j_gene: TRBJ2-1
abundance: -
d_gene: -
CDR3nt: TGTGCCACCAGCAGAGAGGGGGGGGGCGTTAACAATGAGCAGTTCTTC
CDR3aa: CATSREGGGVNNEQFF

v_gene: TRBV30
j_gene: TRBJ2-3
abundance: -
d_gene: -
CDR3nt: TGTGCCTGGAGTAGGGCAGGGTGTACGGCAGATACGCAGTATTTT
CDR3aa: CAWSRAGCTADTQYF

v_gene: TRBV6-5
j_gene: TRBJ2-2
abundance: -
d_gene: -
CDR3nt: TGTGCCAGCAGTTACTCTTTAGCCGGGGAGCTGTTTTTT
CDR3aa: CASSYSLAGELFF

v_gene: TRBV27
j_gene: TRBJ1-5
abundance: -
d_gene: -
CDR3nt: TGTGCCAGCAGTTCCAAGGGGACACCATATAGCAATCAGCCCCAGCATTTT
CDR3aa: CASSSKGTPYSNQPQHF

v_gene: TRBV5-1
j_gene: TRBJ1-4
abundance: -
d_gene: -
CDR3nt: TGCGCCAGCACCCACAGGGTGGGAAATGAAAAACTGTTTTTT
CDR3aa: CASTHRVGNEKLFF

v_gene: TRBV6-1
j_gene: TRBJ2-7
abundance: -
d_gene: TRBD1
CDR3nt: TGTGCCAGCAGTGGCAGACAGGGGGCGGCTTACGAGCAGTACTTC
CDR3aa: CASSGRQGAAYEQYF

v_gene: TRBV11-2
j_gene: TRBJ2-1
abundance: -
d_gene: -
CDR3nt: TGTGCCAGCACCCTAATGCCTAGAGGCAATGAGCAGTTCTTC
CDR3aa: CASTLMPRGNEQFF

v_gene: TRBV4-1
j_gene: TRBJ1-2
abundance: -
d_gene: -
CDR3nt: TGCGCCAGCAGCCGCCTTACAGGTATTGGTGGCTACACCTTC
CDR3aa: CASSRLTGIGGYTF

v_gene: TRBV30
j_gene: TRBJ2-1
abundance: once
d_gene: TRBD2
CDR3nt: TGTGCCTGGAGCAAGACTAGCGGGGGTTCAAGCTCCTACAATGAGCAGTTCTTC
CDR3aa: CAWSKTSGGSSSYNEQFF

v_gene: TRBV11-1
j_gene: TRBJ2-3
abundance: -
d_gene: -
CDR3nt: TGTGCCAGCAGCTCCCCCGCAGGGAATACGCAGTATTTT
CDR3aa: CASSSPAGNTQYF

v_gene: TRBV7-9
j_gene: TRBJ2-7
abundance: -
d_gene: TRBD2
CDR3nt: TGTGCCAGCAGCCCTCCTCCGGGACTAGCGGGACCGAGCTCCTACGAGCAGTACTTC
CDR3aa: CASSPPPGLAGPSSYEQYF

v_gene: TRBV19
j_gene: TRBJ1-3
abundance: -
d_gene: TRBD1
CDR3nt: TGTGCCAGTAGTCCCGACGGGACAGGGGAGAGAAACACCATATATTTT
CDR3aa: CASSPDGTGERNTIYF

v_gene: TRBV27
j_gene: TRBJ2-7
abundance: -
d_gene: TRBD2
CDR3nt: TGTGCCAGCAGTTTCACGGCGGTTAGCGGGAAAAACGAGCAGTACTTC
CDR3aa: CASSFTAVSGKNEQYF

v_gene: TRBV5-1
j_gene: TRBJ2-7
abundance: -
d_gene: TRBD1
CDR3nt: TGCGCCAGCAGCAGCGGTTCCGGGACAGGGGGCGCCTACGAGCAGTACTTC
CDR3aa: CASSSGSGTGGAYEQYF

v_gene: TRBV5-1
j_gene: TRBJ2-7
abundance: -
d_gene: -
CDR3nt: TGCGCCAGCAGCTTGTTAGGGGGCTCCTACGAGCAGTACTTC
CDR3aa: CASSLLGGSYEQYF

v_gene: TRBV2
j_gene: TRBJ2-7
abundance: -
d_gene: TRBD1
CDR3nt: TGTGCCAGCATAGGTGAGGGGGCCTCCTACGAGCAGTACTTC
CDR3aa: CASIGEGASYEQYF

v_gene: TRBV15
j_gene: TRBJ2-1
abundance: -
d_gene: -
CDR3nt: TGTGCCACCAGCAGAGCGGGAGCGGGCTACAATGAGCAGTTCTTC
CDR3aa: CATSRAGAGYNEQFF

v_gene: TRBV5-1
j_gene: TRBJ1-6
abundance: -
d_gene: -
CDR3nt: TGCGCCACCCGCCCGTCGGCGGATAATTCACCCCTCCACTTT
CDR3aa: CATRPSADNSPLHF

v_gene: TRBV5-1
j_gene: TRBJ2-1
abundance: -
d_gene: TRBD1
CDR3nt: TGCGCCAGCAGCTTTCGGACAGGCATCAATGAGCAGTTCTTC
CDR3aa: CASSFRTGINEQFF

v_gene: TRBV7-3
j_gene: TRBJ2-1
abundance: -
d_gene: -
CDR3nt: TGTGCCAGCGGACGGGAAGCCTACAATGAGCAGTTCTTC
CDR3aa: CASGREAYNEQFF

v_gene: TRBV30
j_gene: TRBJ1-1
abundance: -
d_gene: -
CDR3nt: TGTGCCTGGAGGGTGGGGGGGAACACTGAAGCTTTCTTT
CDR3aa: CAWRVGGNTEAFF

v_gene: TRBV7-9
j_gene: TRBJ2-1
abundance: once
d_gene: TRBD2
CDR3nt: TGTGCCAGCAGCTCAGGACTAGCTAATGAGCAGTTCTTC
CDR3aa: CASSSGLANEQFF

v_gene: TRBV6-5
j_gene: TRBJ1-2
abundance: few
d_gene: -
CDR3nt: TGTGCCAGCAGTTCAGGAGACAGTAACTATGGCTACACCTTC
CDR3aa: CASSSGDSNYGYTF

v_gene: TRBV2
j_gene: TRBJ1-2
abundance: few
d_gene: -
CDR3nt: TGTGCCAGCAGTGAAAGGGGAAACGGCTACACCTTC
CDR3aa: CASSERGNGYTF

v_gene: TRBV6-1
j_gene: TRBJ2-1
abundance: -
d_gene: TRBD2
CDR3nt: TGTGCCAGCAGCGGACTAGCGGGGGGCGGGGATGAGCAGTTCTTC
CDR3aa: CASSGLAGGGDEQFF

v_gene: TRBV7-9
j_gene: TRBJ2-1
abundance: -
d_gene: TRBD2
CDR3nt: TGTGCCAGCAGCCATACGACTAGCGGGGGGGAGCAGTTCTTC
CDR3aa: CASSHTTSGGEQFF

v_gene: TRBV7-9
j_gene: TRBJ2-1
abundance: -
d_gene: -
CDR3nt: TGTGCCAGCAGCTTAGGGGGGCACAATGAGCAGTTCTTC
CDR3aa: CASSLGGHNEQFF

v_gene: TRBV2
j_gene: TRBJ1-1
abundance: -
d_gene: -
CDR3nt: TGTGCCAGCAGTCGGCAGGGGAATGAAGCTTTCTTT
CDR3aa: CASSRQGNEAFF

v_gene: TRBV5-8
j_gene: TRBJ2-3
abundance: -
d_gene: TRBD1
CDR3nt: TGTGCCAGCAGTCAACAGGGGGCAGCAGATACGCAGTATTTT
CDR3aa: CASSQQGAADTQYF

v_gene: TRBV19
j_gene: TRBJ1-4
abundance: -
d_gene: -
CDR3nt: TGTGCCAGTCTGGGGCAGCTTAATGAAAAACTGTTTTTT
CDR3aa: CASLGQLNEKLFF

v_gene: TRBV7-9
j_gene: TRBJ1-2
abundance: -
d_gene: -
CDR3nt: TGTGCCAGCAGCTTAGCCACCCCCGGAGAAGGGGACTATGGCTACACCTTC
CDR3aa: CASSLATPGEGDYGYTF

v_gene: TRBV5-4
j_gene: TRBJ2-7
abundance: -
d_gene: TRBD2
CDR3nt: TGTGCCAGCAGTACCCCGGGAGGGGTCCACGAGCAGTACTTC
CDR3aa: CASSTPGGVHEQYF

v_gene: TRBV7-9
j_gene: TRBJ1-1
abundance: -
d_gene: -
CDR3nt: TGTGCCAGCAGCTTAGCCTTACGAACAGGGAGAAGCACTGAAGCTTTCTTT
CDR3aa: CASSLALRTGRSTEAFF

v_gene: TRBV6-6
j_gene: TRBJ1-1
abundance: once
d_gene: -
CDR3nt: TGTGCCAGCAGTGGAAAGGCTGAGGGAGGCACTGAAGCTTTCTTT
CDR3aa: CASSGKAEGGTEAFF

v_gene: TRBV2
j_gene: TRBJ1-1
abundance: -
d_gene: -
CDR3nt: TGTGCCAGCAGTGAAGCCTTTGGGGGGTCTGAAGCTTTCTTT
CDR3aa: CASSEAFGGSEAFF

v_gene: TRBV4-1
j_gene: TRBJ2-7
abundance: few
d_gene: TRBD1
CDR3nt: TGCGCCAGCAGCCAAGGGGCAGGGGGTAGATACGAGCAGTACTTC
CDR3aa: CASSQGAGGRYEQYF

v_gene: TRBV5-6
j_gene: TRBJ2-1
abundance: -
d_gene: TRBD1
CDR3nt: TGTGCCAGCAGCTATGGACAGGGGGTCAACAATGAGCAGTTCTTC
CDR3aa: CASSYGQGVNNEQFF

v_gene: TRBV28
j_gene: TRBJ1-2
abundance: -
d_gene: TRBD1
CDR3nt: TGTGCCAGCAGTTACGGACAGGGGGCCTATGGCTACACCTTC
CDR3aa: CASSYGQGAYGYTF

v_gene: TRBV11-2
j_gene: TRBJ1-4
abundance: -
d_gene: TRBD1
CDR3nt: TGTGCCAGCAGCTCCGACAGGGATCGAAAACTGTTTTTT
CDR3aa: CASSSDRDRKLFF

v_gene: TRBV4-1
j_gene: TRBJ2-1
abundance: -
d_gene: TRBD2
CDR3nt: TGCGCCAGCAGCCTCCCAAGCCCGGGACTAGCGGGCAATGAGCAGTTCTTC
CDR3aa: CASSLPSPGLAGNEQFF

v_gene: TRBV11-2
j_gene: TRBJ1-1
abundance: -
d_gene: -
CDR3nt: TGTGCCAGCAGCTTAGATAGGGGAGGGAGCACTGAAGCTTTCTTT
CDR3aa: CASSLDRGGSTEAFF

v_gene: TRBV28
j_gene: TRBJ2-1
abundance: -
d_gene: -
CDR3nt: TGTGCCAGCAGTCCCCCTCGGTACAATGAGCAGTTCTTC
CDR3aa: CASSPPRYNEQFF